Sequencing of this T cell receptor beta chain was carried out in a study of identical twins. The CDR3 totals 18 residues. Unmatched junction bases numbered 16, after V lost 4 bases and J lost 5 bases. Details on this clonotype: No antigen is known for it.

Study-wide results and caveats: Those out-of-frame alpha sequences shared by twins showed an excess of low generation probability. Cord blood beta clonotypes present at high abundance carried fewer insertions; no such pattern appeared in memory repertoires.

Using its own MiXCR run on the 5' RACE reads, TCRdb lists one record per CDR3 protein. The sample contains more than 650,000 distinct CDR3 sequences, 6.1% of which appear only once. This TCR was recovered from a man between 18 and 29 years old in good health. V usage is TRBV5-3 and J usage is TRBJ2-1; 9 nucleotides agree with TRBD2. TRBV5-3 has ORF status, its function being uncertain. Sequenced: naive T cells sorted from blood. The CDR3: CARSQITASGEKHNEQFF. The DNA of the CDR3 is TGTGCCAGAAGCCAAATTACCGCTAGCGGGGAAAAACACAATGAGCAGTTCTTC.